This T cell receptor beta chain is from a study of neoadjuvant nivolumab and ipilimumab in lung cancer. Study overall: The combination arm added day-1 ipilimumab 1 mg/kg to nivolumab 3 mg/kg on days 1, 15, 29.

On this clone itself: Its antigen is unidentified.

Data came from immunoSEQ multiplex PCR; TCRdb stores just in-frame clones and leaves some out. Of roughly 20,000 clones in the sample, roughly 84% were seen once. Study-level results: TCR receptors were sequenced in few samples. TCR richness and clonality were higher in tumors than adjacent uninvolved lung. Only two of four nivolumab-treated tumors gained richness and clonality by surgery.

The CDR3 runs to 18 residues. V lost 2 bases and J 0 bases, leaving 18 bases between the germline ends. CDR1 is SEHNR, CDR2 FQNEAQ, per germline (reference sequence). This sequence joins TRBV7-9 and TRBJ2-3; TRBD2 might be the D (5 bases). Sample: peripheral blood, taken before neoadjuvant nivolumab, alone or with ipilimumab. This receptor was identified in an adult with non-small cell lung cancer. The chain's CDR3 is CASSLTDRTDPSTDTQYF. The DNA for the CDR3 is TGTGCCAGCAGCTTAACCGACCGGACTGACCCTAGCACAGATACGCAGTATTTT. Combining the CDR3 with reference TRBV7-9 and TRBJ2-3 gives the whole variable domain DTGVSQNPRHKITKRGQNVTFRCDPISEHNRLYWYRQTLGQGPEFLTYFQNEAQLEKSRLLSDRFSAERPKGSFSTLEIQRTEQGDSAMYLCASSLTDRTDPSTDTQYFGPGTRLTVL.